This TCR beta chain was observed in a study of cytomegalovirus exposure and HLA in healthy donors. Study outcomes and limitations: The tendency of first-cohort TCR clusters to co-occur in the 120 or so validation repertoires was identified by a subsequent analysis. In vitro experiments confirmed that three CMV-associated chains were specific for CMV antigens. The study put roughly 160 TCR beta chains on its list as cytomegalovirus-associated. There were some public TCRs occurring in many donors, but most TCR sequences were rare.

Germline CDR1 reads MNHEY; CDR2 reads SMNVEV (reference sequence). Trimming cost V 0 bases and J 0 bases; bases outside gene matches: 5. There are 16 residues in the CDR3. Worth noting for this clone: Its target is not known.

Here immunoSEQ multiplex PCR was the method, and the copy in TCRdb shows in-frame clones only, minus some. The repertoire consists of about 150,000 clones, with about 82% occurring once and the leading ten covering 2.1%. The receptor was isolated from a human donor in good health. The sample comprised PBMCs. V is TRBV27 and J is TRBJ2-7; 7 nucleotides agree with TRBD1. CDR3 loop: CASSLSSGGSSYEQYF. CDR3 nucleotides: TGTGCCAGCAGTTTATCATCAGGGGGTAGCTCCTACGAGCAGTACTTC.